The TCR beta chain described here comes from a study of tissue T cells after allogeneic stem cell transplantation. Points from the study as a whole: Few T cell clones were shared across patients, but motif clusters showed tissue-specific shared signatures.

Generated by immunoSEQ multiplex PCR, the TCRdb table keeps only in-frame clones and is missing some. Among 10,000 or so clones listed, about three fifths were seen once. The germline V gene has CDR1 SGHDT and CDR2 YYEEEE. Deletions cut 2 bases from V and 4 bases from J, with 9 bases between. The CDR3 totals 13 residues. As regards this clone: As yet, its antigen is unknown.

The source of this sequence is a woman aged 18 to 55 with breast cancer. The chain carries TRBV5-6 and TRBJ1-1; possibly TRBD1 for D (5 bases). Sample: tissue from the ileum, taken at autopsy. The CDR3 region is CASSFRGRTEAFF. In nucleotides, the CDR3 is TGTGCCAGCAGCTTTAGGGGCCGCACTGAAGCTTTCTTT.